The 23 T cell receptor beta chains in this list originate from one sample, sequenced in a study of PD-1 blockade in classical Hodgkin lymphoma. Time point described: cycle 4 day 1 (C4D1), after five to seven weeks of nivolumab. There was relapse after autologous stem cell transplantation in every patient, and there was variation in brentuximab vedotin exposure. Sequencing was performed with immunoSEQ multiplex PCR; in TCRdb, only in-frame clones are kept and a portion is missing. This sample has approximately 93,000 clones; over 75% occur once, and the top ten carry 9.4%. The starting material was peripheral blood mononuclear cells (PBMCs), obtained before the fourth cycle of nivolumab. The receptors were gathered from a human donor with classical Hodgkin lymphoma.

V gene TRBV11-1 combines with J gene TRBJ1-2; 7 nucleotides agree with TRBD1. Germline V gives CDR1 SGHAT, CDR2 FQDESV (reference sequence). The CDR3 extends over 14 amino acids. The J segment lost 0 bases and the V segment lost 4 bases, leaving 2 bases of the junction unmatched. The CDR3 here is CASSWDRTNYGYTF. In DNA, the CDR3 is TGTGCCAGCAGCTGGGACAGAACTAACTATGGCTACACCTTC.

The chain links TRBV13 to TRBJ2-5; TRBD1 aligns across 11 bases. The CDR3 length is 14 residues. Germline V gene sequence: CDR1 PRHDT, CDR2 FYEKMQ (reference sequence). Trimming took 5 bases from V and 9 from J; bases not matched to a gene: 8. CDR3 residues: CASSLPGQGEAQYF. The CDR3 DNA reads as TGTGCCAGCAGCCTTCCGGGACAGGGGGAGGCCCAGTACTTC.

The CDR3: CASSVGLAGGGYEQYF. CDR3 DNA sequence: TGTGCCAGCAGCGTAGGACTAGCGGGAGGTGGGTACGAGCAGTACTTC. V is TRBV9 and J is TRBJ2-7, with 13 bases identical to TRBD2. CDR3 length equals 16 residues. The germline V gene encodes CDR1 SGDLS and CDR2 YYNGEE. Germline trimming cut 0 bases from V and 4 bases from J; bases unmatched to any gene: 4.

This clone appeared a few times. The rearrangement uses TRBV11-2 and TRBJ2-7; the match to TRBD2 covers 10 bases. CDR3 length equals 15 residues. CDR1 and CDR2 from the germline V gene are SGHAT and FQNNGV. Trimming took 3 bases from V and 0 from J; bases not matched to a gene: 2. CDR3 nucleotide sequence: TGTGCCAGCAGCTTCCTAGCGGGGGTCTCCTACGAGCAGTACTTC. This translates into CASSFLAGVSYEQYF.

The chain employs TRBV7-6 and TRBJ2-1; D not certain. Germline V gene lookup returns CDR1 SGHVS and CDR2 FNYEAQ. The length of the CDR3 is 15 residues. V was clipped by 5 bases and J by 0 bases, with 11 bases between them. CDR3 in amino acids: CASSTALSSYNEQFF. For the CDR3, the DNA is TGTGCCAGCAGCACCGCCCTTAGCTCCTACAATGAGCAGTTCTTC. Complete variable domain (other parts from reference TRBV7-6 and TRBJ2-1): GAGVSQSPRYKVTKRGQDVALRCDPISGHVSLYWYRQALGQGPEFLTYFNYEAQQDKSGLPNDRFSAERPEGSISTLTIQRTEQRDSAMYRCASSTALSSYNEQFFGPGTRLTVL.

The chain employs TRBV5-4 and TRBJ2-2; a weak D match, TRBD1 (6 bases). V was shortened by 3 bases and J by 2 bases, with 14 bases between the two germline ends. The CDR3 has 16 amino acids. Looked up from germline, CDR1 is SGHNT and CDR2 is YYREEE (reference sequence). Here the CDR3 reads CASSYGQLSNTGELFF. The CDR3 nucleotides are TGTGCCAGCAGCTACGGACAGCTGTCAAACACCGGGGAGCTGTTTTTT.

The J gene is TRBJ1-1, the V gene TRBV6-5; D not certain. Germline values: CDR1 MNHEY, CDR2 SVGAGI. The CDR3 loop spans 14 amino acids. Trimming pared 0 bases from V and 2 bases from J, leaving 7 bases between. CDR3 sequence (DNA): TGTGCCAGCAGTTACTCGAACGGCAACACTGAAGCTTTCTTT. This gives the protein CASSYSNGNTEAFF.

CDR3 protein: CASSLQGGTGKFF. CDR3 in DNA: TGTGCCAGCAGCCTCCAGGGCGGGACAGGGAAGTTCTTC. The V gene is TRBV6-5, the J gene TRBJ2-1, with 9 bases fitting TRBD1. V shed 6 bases, J shed 14 bases, and the junction held 11 bases outside the gene matches. The CDR3 sequence is 13 residues long. The germline V gene encodes CDR1 MNHEY and CDR2 SVGAGI.

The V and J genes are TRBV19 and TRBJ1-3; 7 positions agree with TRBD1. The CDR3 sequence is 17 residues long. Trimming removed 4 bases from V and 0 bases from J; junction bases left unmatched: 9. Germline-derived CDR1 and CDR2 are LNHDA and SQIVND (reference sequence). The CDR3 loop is CASSTGRRGTSGNTIYF. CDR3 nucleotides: TGTGCCAGTAGTACGGGCCGCAGGGGGACCTCTGGAAACACCATATATTTT. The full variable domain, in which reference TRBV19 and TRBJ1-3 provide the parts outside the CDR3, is DGGITQSPKYLFRKEGQNVTLSCEQNLNHDAMYWYRQDPGQGLRLIYYSQIVNDFQKGDIAEGYSVSREKKESFPLTVTSAQKNPTAFYLCASSTGRRGTSGNTIYFGEGSWLTVV.

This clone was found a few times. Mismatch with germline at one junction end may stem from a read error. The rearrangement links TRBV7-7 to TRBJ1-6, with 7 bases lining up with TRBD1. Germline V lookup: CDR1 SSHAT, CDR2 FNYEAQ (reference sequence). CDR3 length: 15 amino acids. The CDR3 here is CASSLPGQTSSPLHF. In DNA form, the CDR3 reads TGTGCTAGCAGCTTACCGGGACAGACGAGTTCACCCCTCCACTTT. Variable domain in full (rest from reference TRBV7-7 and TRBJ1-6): GAGVSQSPRYKVTKRGQDVTLRCDPISSHATLYWYQQALGQGPEFLTYFNYEAQPDKSGLPSDRFSAERPEGSISTLTIQRTEQRDSAMYRCASSLPGQTSSPLHFGNGTRLTVT.

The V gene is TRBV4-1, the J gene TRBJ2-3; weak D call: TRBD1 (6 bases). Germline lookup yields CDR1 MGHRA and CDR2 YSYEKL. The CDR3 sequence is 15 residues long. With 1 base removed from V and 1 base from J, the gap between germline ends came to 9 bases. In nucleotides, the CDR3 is TGCGCCAGCAGCCAAGTCGCAGGGGGCACAGATACGCAGTATTTT. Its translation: CASSQVAGGTDTQYF.

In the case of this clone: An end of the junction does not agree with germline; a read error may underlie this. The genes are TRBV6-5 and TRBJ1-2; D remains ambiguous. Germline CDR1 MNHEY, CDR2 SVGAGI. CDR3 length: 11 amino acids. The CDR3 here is CASSEGHGGNF. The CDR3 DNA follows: TGTGCCAGCAGTGAAGGCCACGGAGGAAACTTC.

CDR3 residues: CASSYAGTTYGYTF. The CDR3 DNA sequence: TGTGCCAGCAGTTACGCAGGGACGACCTATGGCTACACCTTC. V is TRBV6-6 and J is TRBJ1-2; the D gene is possibly TRBD1 (5 bases). The CDR3 extends over 14 amino acids. Trimming removed 2 bases from V and 4 bases from J, with 11 bases in between. Germline V gene sequence: CDR1 MNHNY, CDR2 SVGAGI (reference sequence).

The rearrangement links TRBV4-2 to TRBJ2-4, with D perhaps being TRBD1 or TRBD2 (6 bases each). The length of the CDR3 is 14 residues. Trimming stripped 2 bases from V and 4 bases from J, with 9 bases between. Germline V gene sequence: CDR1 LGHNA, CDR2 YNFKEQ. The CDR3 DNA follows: TGTGCCAGCAGCCAACCGGGGGCGAAAAACATTCAGTACTTC. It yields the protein CASSQPGAKNIQYF.

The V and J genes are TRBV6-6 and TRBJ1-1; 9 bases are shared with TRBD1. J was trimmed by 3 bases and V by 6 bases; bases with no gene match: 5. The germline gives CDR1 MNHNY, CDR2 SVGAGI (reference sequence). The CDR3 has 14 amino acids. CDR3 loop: CASRNRGLDTEAFF. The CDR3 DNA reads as TGTGCCAGCAGAAACAGGGGGCTGGACACTGAAGCTTTCTTT.

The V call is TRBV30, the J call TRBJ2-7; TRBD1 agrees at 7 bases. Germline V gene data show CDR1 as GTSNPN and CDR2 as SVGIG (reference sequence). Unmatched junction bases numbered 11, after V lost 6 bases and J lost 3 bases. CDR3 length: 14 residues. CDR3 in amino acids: CACLIPGQFYEQYF. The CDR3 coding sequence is TGTGCCTGTCTCATTCCGGGACAGTTCTACGAGCAGTACTTC. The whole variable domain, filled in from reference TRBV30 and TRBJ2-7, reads SQTIHQWPATLVQPVGSPLSLECTVEGTSNPNLYWYRQAAGRGLQLLFYSVGIGQISSEVPQNLSASRPQDRQFILSSKKLLLSDSGFYLCACLIPGQFYEQYFGPGTRLTVT.

The CDR3 spells CASSFQRGGDYEQYF. In DNA form, the CDR3 reads TGTGCCAGCAGCTTCCAGAGAGGGGGGGACTACGAGCAGTACTTC. The chain employs TRBV28 and TRBJ2-7; TRBD2 is a possible D gene (7 bases). Germline CDR1 reads MDHEN; CDR2 reads SYDVKM. Trimming cost V 6 bases and J 3 bases, with 18 bases left between them. This CDR3 comprises 15 residues.

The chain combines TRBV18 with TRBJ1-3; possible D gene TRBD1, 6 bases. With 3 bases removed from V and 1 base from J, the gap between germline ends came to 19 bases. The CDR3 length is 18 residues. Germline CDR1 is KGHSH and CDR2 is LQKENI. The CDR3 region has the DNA TGTGCCAGCTCACCGCGATGGGCAGGGGAAGAATCTGGAAACACCATATATTTT. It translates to CASSPRWAGEESGNTIYF.

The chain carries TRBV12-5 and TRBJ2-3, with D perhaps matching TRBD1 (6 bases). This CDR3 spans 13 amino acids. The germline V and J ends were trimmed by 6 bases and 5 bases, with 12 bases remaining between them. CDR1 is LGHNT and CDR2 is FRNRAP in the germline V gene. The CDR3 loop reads CASGQGEGDTQYF. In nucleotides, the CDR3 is TGTGCTAGTGGACAGGGCGAAGGAGATACGCAGTATTTT.

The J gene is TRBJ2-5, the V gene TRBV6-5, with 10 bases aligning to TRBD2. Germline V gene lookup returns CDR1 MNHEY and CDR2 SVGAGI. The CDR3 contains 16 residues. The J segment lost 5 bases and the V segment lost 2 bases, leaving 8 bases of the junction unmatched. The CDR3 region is CASSYRSGRAEETQYF. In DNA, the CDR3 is TGTGCCAGCAGTTACCGCAGCGGGAGGGCCGAGGAGACCCAGTACTTC.

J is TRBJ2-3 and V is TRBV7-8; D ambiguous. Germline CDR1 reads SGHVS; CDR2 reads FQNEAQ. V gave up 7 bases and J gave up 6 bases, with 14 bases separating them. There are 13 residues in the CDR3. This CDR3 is CASTPLVRDTQYF. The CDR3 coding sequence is TGTGCCAGCACCCCTTTAGTCCGGGATACGCAGTATTTT. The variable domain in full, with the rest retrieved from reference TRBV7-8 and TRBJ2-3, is GAGVSQSPRYKVAKRGQDVALRCDPISGHVSLFWYQQALGQGPEFLTYFQNEAQLDKSGLPSDRFFAERPEGSVSTLKIQRTQQEDSAVYLCASTPLVRDTQYFGPGTRLTVL.

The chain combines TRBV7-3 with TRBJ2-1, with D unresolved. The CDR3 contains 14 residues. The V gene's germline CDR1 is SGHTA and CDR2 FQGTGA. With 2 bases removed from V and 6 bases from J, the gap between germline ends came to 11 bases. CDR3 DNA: TGTGCCAGCAGCTTAGATCGTACGTCCAATGAGCAGTTCTTC. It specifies CASSLDRTSNEQFF.

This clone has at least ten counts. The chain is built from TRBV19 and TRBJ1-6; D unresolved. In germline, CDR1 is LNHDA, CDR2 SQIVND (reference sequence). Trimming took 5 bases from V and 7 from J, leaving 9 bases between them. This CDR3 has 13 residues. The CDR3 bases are TGTGCCAGTAGTGGTGGTGAGAATTCACCCCTCCACTTT. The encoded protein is CASSGGENSPLHF.